The clone carrying this T cell receptor beta chain was recorded at least ten times. This sample is drawn from a study of metastatic and nonmetastatic thyroid tumors. Prior to thyroid surgery, none of the patients had received any treatment. Original processing methods: Between-group CDR3 differences, defined by clinicopathological status, yielded a distant-metastasis classifier for papillary thyroid cancer. TCRdb reprocessed the PCR reads using MiXCR. The V and J calls, along with clone size, are taken from TCRdb and not from the paper's own processing. Found here are 70,000 or so clones, approximately 15% of them singletons; the top ten hold just over 6.5%. Per germline, CDR1 SGHAT and CDR2 FQNNGV. V shed 0 bases and J shed 3 bases, with 12 bases lying between them. The CDR3 loop spans 15 amino acids.

The clonotype originates from a male donor with papillary thyroid cancer or a benign thyroid nodule (not recorded which). Some clones in this sample may be carry-over from other donors' samples. This rearrangement joins TRBV11-2 to TRBJ2-7; D unresolved. Specimen: blood. The CDR3, as DNA: TGTGCCAGCAGCTTAGATCTGGAGAGCTTCTACGAGCAGTACTTC. Translated: CASSLDLESFYEQYF.